This entry is about one T cell receptor (beta chain). It lacks a known antigen. No base-level quality is on record; no much larger clone is a single base apart. CDR1 and CDR2, per the germline V gene (reference sequence), are MNHEY and SMNVEV. Trimming costs V 6 bases and J 6 bases, and their ends lie 12 bases apart. The CDR3 goes from the cysteine to the phenylalanine over 12 residues. CDR3 DNA only is kept here, 36 bases in frame from base 1. This specimen belongs to a study of blood T cell repertoires in COVID-19 (dated by TCRdb to 2020 to 2022). Notes on the research overall: Samples covering the acute and convalescent phases of COVID-19 were provided by collaborators in the United States, Italy and Spain. The repertoires were released in a freely available public database meant as a resource for research on the immune response to SARS-CoV-2. Nearly every sample came with metadata listing a de-identified subject ID, COVID-19 status, age in years and sex. The prospective study material was composed of cDNA or gDNA derived from T cells, B-cell-depleted T cells, or PBMCs. The samples were drawn from two sources: the first 160 participants of the ongoing ImmuneRACE study, and over 950 subjects contributed by 6 global collaborators. HLA class I and class II types, where available, came from metadata supplied by the sample provider rather than from assay-based typing. Deeply sampled blood TCRbeta repertoires from subjects exposed to, actively infected with, or recovered from COVID-19 were included in the dataset.

TCRbeta CDR3 regions were amplified from genomic DNA using the immunoSEQ Assay, a bias-controlled multiplex PCR. The original methods were these. Within the assay, amplification of reference gene primers was used to estimate how many nucleated cells each sample contained. Sequence reads were collapsed and filtered to measure the absolute abundance of every unique TCRbeta CDR3 rearrangement. For each sample, productive Simpson clonality was calculated as the square root of Simpson's diversity index across productive rearrangements. The table comes from immuneACCESS by way of TCRdb, which keeps in-frame sequences with V and J called. Part of the clones is missing from these tables; in studies checked, under half for an unresolved V gene and the rest for unknown reasons. The V and J calls and clone size come from that table; D and trimming were worked out from the DNA. This sample is represented by a few hundred thousand clones; 80% to 90% of them were singletons. 2.2% of the sample comes from the top ten.

Participants in the prospective study were aged about 18 to 95 years, lived in about two dozen United States geographic areas, and enrolled through a virtual design. In the prospective study, participants were assigned to cohorts based on the clinical history participants reported in a screening survey and a study questionnaire. Recovered participants in ImmuneRACE Cohort 3 were defined as having two consecutive negative NP/OP PCR tests, clearance from a healthcare professional, or resolution of symptoms. Mobile phlebotomists in the prospective study collected whole blood, serum and a nasopharyngeal or oropharyngeal swab from every participant. Participants in the prospective study had the option to provide additional blood draws and questionnaires over a roughly 2-month period. Blood samples from the prospective study were shipped frozen or at room temperature prior to DNA extraction. The paper as a whole reports these results and caveats: How much clinical and demographic metadata was included differed by source and by participant, and the metadata was provided uncurated.

The TCR comes from a man aged 25-45 years who had recovered from COVID-19. Input material: PBMCs or T cells enriched from blood (not recorded which). Rearrangement joined TRBV27 to TRBJ2-7, and perhaps TRBD1 as D gene, on 6 matching bases. DNA sequence: TGTGCCAGCAGCCGAAACAGGGCCGAGCAGTACTTC. The resulting protein is CASSRNRAEQYF.